This T cell receptor (beta chain) was sequenced during a study of T cell changes during pregnancy in multiple sclerosis. Repertoires were generated with immunoSEQ multiplex PCR, while TCRdb's copy carries only in-frame clones and drops some. The sample yields about 110,000 clones, roughly 92% seen once. Trimming pared 2 bases from V and 2 bases from J, leaving 11 bases between. The CDR3 totals 14 residues. Germline CDR1 SQVTM, CDR2 ANQGSEA. This TCR was recovered from a female donor with multiple sclerosis, enrolled in a pregnancy study. Here the sequenced sample was peripheral blood, taken in the third trimester of pregnancy. The chain links TRBV29-1 to TRBJ2-3; TRBD2 is a possible D gene (5 bases). CDR3 in DNA: TGCAGCGTTGAATCCGGAGACTACACAGATACGCAGTATTTT. Residues: CSVESGDYTDTQYF.